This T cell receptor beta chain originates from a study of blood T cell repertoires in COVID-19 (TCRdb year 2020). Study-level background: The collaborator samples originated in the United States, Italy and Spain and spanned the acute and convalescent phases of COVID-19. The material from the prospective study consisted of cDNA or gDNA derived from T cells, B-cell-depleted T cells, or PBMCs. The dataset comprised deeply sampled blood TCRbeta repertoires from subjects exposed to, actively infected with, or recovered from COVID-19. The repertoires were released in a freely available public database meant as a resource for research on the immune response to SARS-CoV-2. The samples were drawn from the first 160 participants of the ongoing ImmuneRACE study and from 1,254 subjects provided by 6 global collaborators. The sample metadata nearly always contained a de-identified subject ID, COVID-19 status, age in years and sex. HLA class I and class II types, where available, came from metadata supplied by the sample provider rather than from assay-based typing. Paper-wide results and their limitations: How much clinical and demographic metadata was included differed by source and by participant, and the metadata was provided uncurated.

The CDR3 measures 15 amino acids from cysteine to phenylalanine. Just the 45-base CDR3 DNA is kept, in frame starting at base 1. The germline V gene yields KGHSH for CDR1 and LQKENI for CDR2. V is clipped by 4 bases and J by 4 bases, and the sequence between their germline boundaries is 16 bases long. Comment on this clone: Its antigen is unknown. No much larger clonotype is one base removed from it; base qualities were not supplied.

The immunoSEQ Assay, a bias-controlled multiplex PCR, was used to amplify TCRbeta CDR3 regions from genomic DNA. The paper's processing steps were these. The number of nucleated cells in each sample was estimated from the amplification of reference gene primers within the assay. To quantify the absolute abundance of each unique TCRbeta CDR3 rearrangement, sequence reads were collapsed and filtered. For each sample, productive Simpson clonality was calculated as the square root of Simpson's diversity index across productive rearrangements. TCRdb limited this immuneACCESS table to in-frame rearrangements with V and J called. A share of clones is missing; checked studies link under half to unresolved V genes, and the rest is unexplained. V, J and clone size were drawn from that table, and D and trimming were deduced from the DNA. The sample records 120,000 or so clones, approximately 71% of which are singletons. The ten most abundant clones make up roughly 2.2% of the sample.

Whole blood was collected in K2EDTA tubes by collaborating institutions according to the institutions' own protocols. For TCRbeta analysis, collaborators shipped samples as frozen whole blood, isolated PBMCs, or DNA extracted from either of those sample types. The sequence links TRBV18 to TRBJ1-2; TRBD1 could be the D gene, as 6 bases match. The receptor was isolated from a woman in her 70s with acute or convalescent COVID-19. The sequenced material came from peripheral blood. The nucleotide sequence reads TGTGCCAGCTCACTCGGACAGTCGAGGGGCTATGGCTACACCTTC. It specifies CASSLGQSRGYGYTF.